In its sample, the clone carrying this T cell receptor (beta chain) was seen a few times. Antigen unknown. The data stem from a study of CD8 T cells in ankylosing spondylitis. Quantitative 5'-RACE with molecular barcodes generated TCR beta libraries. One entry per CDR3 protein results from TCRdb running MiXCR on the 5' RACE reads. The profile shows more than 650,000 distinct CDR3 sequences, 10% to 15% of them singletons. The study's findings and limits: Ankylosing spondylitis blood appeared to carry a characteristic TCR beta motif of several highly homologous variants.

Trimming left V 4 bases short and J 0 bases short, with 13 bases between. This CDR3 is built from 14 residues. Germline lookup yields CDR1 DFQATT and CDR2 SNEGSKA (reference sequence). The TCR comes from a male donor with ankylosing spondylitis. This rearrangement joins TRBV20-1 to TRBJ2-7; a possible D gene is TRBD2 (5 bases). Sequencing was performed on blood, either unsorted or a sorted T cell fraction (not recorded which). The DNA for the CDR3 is TGCAGTGCTAATAAGCGGAGGAGCTCCTACGAGCAGTACTTC. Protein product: CSANKRRSSYEQYF.